This TCR beta chain was recovered during a study of shared clonotypes between healthy human individuals. Study-level information: The study drew on a couple of women and three men aged 18 to 49 as donors.

At deep level, the assay was performed. Clones were read by immunoSEQ multiplex PCR, and TCRdb kept only the in-frame ones, dropping some. The sample has 450,000 to 500,000 clones, around 73% seen once. There were only Caucasian adults among the donors, and all lived in Nashville, Tennessee. Researchers drew on about 100 million PBMCs for genomic DNA from unsorted samples. Germline CDR1 is PRHDT and CDR2 is FYEKMQ (reference sequence). The trim removed 0 bases at V and 5 bases at J, leaving 7 bases unmatched. The CDR3 covers 16 residues. The genes are TRBV13 and TRBJ2-1, with TRBD2 identical over 7 bases. The sample consisted of PBMCs. The receptor's source is a woman aged 40 to 55 in good health. Some clones in this sample may be carry-over from other donors' samples. The CDR3 DNA reads TGTGCCAGCAGCTTAGGCGTGGCTAGCGGAGACAATGAGCAGTTCTTC. Translation gives CASSLGVASGDNEQFF.